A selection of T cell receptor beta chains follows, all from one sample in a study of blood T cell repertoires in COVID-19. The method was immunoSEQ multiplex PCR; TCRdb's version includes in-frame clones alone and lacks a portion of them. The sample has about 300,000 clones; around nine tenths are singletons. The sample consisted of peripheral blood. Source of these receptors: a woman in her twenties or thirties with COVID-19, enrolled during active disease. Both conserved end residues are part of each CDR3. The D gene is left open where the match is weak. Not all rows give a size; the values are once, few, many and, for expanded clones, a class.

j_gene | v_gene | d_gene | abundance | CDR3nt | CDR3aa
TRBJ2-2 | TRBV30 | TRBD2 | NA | TGTGCCTGGAGGCTAGCGGGAGTTACCGGGGAGCTGTTTTTT | CAWRLAGVTGELFF
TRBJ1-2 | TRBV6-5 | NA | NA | TGTGCCAGCCGTATTTCGGGAAGTAAGGGCTACACCTTC | CASRISGSKGYTF
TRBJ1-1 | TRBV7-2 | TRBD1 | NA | TGTGCCAGCAGCTTGACAGGGGCTGGCGGCACTGAAGCTTTCTTT | CASSLTGAGGTEAFF
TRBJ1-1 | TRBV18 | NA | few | TGTGCCAGCTCACCAAGTCGGGGTGAAACTGAAGCTTTCTTT | CASSPSRGETEAFF
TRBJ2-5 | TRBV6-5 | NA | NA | TGTGCCAGCAGCCCCGCGGACAGAGAAGAGACCCAGTACTTC | CASSPADREETQYF
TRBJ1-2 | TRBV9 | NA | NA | TGTGCCAGCGGAGAGCGGTACTATGGCTACACCTTC | CASGERYYGYTF
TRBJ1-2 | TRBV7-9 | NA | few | TGTGCCACCGGGCCCGGGAGCCTTAACTATGGCTACACCTTC | CATGPGSLNYGYTF
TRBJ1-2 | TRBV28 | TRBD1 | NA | TGTGCCAGCAGTGAAGGGACAGACTATGGCTACACCTTC | CASSEGTDYGYTF
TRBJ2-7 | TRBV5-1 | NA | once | TGCGCCAGCAGCTTCGAGGGGGTGTACGAGCAGTACTTC | CASSFEGVYEQYF
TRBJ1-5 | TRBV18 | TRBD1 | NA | TGTGCCAGCTCACCGCAGGGGGTAAGTCAGCCCCAGCATTTT | CASSPQGVSQPQHF
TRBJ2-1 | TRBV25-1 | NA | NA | TGTGCCAGCAGTACGCCGGGACTCCCCTACAATGAGCAGTTCTTC | CASSTPGLPYNEQFF
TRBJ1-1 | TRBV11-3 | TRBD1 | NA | TGTGCCAGCAGCTTACCCAGTTTGGCAGGGGGCTTAGGCACTGAAGCTTTCTTT | CASSLPSLAGGLGTEAFF
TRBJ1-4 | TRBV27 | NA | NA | TGTGCCAGCAGTTTATCGGGGGCTGGTAATGAAAAACTGTTTTTT | CASSLSGAGNEKLFF
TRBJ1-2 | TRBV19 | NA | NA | TGTGCCAGCGTCCCGCGGGGGAGAAATGGCTACACCTTC | CASVPRGRNGYTF
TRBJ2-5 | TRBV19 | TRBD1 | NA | TGTGCCAGTAGACCCTCGGACAGGGCGCAAGAGACCCAGTACTTC | CASRPSDRAQETQYF
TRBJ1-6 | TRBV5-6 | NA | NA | TGTGCCAGCAGCTTGGGACACTATAATTCACCCCTCCACTTT | CASSLGHYNSPLHF
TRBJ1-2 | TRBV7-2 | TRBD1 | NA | TGTGCCAGCAGCTCCAGGGGGAGAGGGGTTGGTACAAACTATGGCTACACCTTC | CASSSRGRGVGTNYGYTF
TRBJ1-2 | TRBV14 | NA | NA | TGTGCCAGCAGCCAAGCCAGGTTCGGTGGCTACACCTTC | CASSQARFGGYTF
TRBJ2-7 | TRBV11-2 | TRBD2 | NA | TGTGCCAGCAGCGTTAGCGGGTTCTCCTACGAGCAGTACTTC | CASSVSGFSYEQYF
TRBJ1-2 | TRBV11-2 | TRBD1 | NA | TGTGCCAGCAGCTTACCATACAGGGGGCTGGACTATGGCTACACCTTC | CASSLPYRGLDYGYTF
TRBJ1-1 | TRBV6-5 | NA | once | TGTGCCAGCAGTCGGGGGTATTCCACTGAAGCTTTCTTT | CASSRGYSTEAFF
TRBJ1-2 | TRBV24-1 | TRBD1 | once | TGTGCCACCAGTGATTCTTTCACAGGGGACGGCTACACCTTC | CATSDSFTGDGYTF
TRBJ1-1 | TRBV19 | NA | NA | TGTGCCAGTATCCAAGGCGGGGGCGCAGGCACTGAAGCTTTCTTT | CASIQGGGAGTEAFF
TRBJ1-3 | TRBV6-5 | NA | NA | TGTGCCACGTACCAAAGTGTCGGGTGGGGAAACACCATATATTTT | CATYQSVGWGNTIYF
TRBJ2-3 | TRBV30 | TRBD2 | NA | TGTGCCTGGAGGGGCGGCGGGGGGTCACCCACAGATACGCAGTATTTT | CAWRGGGGSPTDTQYF
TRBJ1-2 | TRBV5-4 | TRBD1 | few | TGTGCCAGCAGCCCGCTCGACAGGGGAGTGTTCGCCTTC | CASSPLDRGVFAF
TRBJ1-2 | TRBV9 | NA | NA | TGTGCCAGCAGCGTAGAAGGAGACAGACTAGATGGCTACACCTTC | CASSVEGDRLDGYTF
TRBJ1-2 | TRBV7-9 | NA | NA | TGTGCCAGCAGCTCCCGGACATATGGCTACACCTTC | CASSSRTYGYTF
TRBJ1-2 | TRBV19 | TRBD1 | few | TGTGCCAGTAGTATACAGGGGGCCGGTGGCTACACCTTC | CASSIQGAGGYTF
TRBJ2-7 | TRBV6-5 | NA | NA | TGTGCCAGCAGCCCCGGGATCTCCTACGAGCAGTACTTC | CASSPGISYEQYF
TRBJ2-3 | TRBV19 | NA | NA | TGTGCCAGTAGTAGCGGCCCTAGCACAGATACGCAGTATTTT | CASSSGPSTDTQYF
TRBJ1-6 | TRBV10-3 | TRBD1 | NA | TGTGCCATCAGTGAGTCGGGGGCAGGGGGGTATTCACCCCTCCACTTT | CAISESGAGGYSPLHF
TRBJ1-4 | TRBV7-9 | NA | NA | TGTGCCAGCAGCTTAGTAGGAGGGACGAAGGCTAATGAAAAACTGTTTTTT | CASSLVGGTKANEKLFF
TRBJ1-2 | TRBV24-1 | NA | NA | TGTGCCACCTCCCAGACAGATTCTAACTATGGCTACACCTTC | CATSQTDSNYGYTF
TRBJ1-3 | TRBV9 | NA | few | TGTGCCAGCAGCCCAGAGACAGGCAGCTCTGGAAACACCATATATTTT | CASSPETGSSGNTIYF
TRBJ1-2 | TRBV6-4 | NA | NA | TGTGCCAGCAGTGACTCGATGTCGGGGGGCTACACCTTC | CASSDSMSGGYTF
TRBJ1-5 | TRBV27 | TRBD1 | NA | TGTGCCAGCAGCCCGGACAGGGGAGGCAATCAGCCCCAGCATTTT | CASSPDRGGNQPQHF
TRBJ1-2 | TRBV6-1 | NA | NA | TGTGCCAGCAGTGAAAGAATCGGGGGCTACACCTTC | CASSERIGGYTF
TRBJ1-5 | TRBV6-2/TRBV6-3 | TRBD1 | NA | TGTGCCAGCAGTGATCGGGACAGGGGCCATCAGCCCCAGCATTTT | CASSDRDRGHQPQHF
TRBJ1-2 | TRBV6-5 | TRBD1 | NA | TGTGCCAGCAGTAGGGACAGGGGGCTCGATGGCTACACCTTC | CASSRDRGLDGYTF
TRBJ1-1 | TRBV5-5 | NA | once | TGTGCCAGCAGCCAAAGTGCAGGGGTAGACACTGAAGCTTTCTTT | CASSQSAGVDTEAFF
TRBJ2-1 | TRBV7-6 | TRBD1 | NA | TGTGCCAGCAGCTTAAGAGGGACAGGGTCCTACAATGAGCAGTTCTTC | CASSLRGTGSYNEQFF
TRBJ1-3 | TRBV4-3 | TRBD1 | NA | TGCGCCAGCAGCCGACAGGGGGCCGGAAACACCATATATTTT | CASSRQGAGNTIYF
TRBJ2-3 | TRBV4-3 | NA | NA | TGCGCCAGCAGCCAAGACCTAGATACGCAGTATTTT | CASSQDLDTQYF
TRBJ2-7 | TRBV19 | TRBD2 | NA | TGTGCCAGTAGTGTCTGGACTAGCGGGGGGTCCTACGAGCAGTACTTC | CASSVWTSGGSYEQYF
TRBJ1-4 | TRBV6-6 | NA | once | TGTGCCAGCAGGAGCAATATGGGCTTGAATGAAAAACTGTTTTTT | CASRSNMGLNEKLFF
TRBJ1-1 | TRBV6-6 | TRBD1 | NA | TGTGCCAGCAGTTCGAGGACAGGGGAGTACACTGAAGCTTTCTTT | CASSSRTGEYTEAFF
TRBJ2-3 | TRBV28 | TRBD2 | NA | TGTGCCAGCGGCCAAGGAGGACTAGCGGGGGGCACAGATACGCAGTATTTT | CASGQGGLAGGTDTQYF
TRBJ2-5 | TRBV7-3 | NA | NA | TGTGCCAGCAGCTTACTAGAGACCCAGTACTTC | CASSLLETQYF
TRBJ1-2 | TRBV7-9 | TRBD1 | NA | TGTGCCAGCAGCAAGGGGGCGGATGGCTACACCTTC | CASSKGADGYTF
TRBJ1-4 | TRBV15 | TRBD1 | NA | TGTGCCACCAGCAGAGATGGGACAGTTAATGAAAAACTGTTTTTT | CATSRDGTVNEKLFF
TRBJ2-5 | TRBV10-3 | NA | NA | TGTGCCATCAGTGAGTCGGGAGTTTTAGGAGAGACCCAGTACTTC | CAISESGVLGETQYF
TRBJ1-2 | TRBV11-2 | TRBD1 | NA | TGTGCCAGCAGCCCGACACAGGGGGCGTTTGGCTATGGCTACACCTTC | CASSPTQGAFGYGYTF
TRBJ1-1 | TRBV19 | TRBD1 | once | TGTGCCAGTGAAGGGCCCGGGACAGGGGTTGAAGGGACTGAAGCTTTCTTT | CASEGPGTGVEGTEAFF
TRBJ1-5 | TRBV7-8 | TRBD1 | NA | TGTGCCTCTAAGGCGGACCGGGACAGGGGTAATAGCAATCAGCCCCAGCATTTT | CASKADRDRGNSNQPQHF
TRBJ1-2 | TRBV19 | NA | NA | TGTGCCAGTAGTATCCTTCCACCGGAGGGCTACACCTTC | CASSILPPEGYTF
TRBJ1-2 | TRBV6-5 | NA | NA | TGTGCCAGCAGTTACTCGACAGAGCCCGAACACTATGGCTACACCTTC | CASSYSTEPEHYGYTF
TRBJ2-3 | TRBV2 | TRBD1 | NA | TGTGCCAGCAGTGAAGGACAGGGAGCCTTCACAGATACGCAGTATTTT | CASSEGQGAFTDTQYF
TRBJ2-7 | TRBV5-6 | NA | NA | TGTGCCAGCAGCAGCAGCAGGTCCACCTACGAGCAGTACTTC | CASSSSRSTYEQYF